This T cell receptor (beta chain) comes out of a study of blood T cell repertoires in COVID-19. Trimming removed 6 bases from V and 4 bases from J; junction bases left unmatched: 4. Germline values: CDR1 SGHTA, CDR2 FQGNSA. The CDR3 is made up of 13 amino acids. TCRdb keeps only in-frame clones here, not all; method: immunoSEQ multiplex PCR. The sample has 150,000 to 200,000 clones, around nine tenths seen once. Sequenced: peripheral blood. This sequence was found in a man in his forties with active or convalescent COVID-19. The genes are TRBV7-2 and TRBJ2-5, with 8 positions matching TRBD1. This CDR3 reads CASRRTGTETQYF. The CDR3 DNA reads as TGTGCCAGCAGGAGGACAGGGACAGAGACCCAGTACTTC. The complete variable domain, with remaining parts taken from reference TRBV7-2 and TRBJ2-5, reads GAGVSQSPSNKVTEKGKDVELRCDPISGHTALYWYRQSLGQGLEFLIYFQGNSAPDKSGLPSDRFSAERTGGSVSTLTIQRTQQEDSAVYLCASRRTGTETQYFGPGTRLLVL.